Each of the 19 T cell receptor beta chains below was sequenced from the same sample in a study of graft-versus-host responses after intestinal transplantation. The method was immunoSEQ multiplex PCR; TCRdb's version includes in-frame clones alone and lacks a portion of them. Among 85,000 to 100,000 clones listed, more than 75% were seen once. The source material was PBMCs, sampled 255 days after intestinal transplant. These receptors came from a human patient who received an intestinal transplant, so some T cells may come from the graft donor.

This chain links TRBV30 with TRBJ1-2, with D unclear. Per the germline V gene, CDR1 is GTSNPN and CDR2 is SVGIG (reference sequence). Trimming stripped 4 bases from V and 3 bases from J, with 15 bases between. The CDR3 is 14 residues long. CDR3 protein: CAWNLAGKDYGYTF. CDR3 coding DNA: TGTGCCTGGAATCTGGCGGGAAAGGACTATGGCTACACCTTC. Using reference TRBV30 and TRBJ1-2 for the parts outside the CDR3, the full variable domain is SQTIHQWPATLVQPVGSPLSLECTVEGTSNPNLYWYRQAAGRGLQLLFYSVGIGQISSEVPQNLSASRPQDRQFILSSKKLLLSDSGFYLCAWNLAGKDYGYTFGSGTRLTVV.

J is TRBJ1-1 and V is TRBV9, with D tentatively TRBD1 (5 bases). Germline CDR1 is SGDLS and CDR2 is YYNGEE. This CDR3 has 17 residues. V was clipped by 0 bases and J by 4 bases, with 19 bases between them. The CDR3 sequence: CASSVAPVDRKGTEAFF. The CDR3, as DNA: TGTGCCAGCAGCGTAGCTCCGGTCGACAGAAAGGGCACTGAAGCTTTCTTT. Looking up the rest from reference TRBV9 and TRBJ1-1 gives the full variable domain: DSGVTQTPKHLITATGQRVTLRCSPRSGDLSVYWYQQSLDQGLQFLIQYYNGEERAKGNILERFSAQQFPDLHSELNLSSLELGDSALYFCASSVAPVDRKGTEAFFGQGTRLTVV.

The chain is built from TRBV7-9 and TRBJ1-1; D is perhaps TRBD1 (5 bases). The V gene lost 2 bases and the J gene lost 3 bases, with 19 bases spanning the gap. The germline CDR1 and CDR2 sequences are SEHNR and FQNEAQ (reference sequence). The length of the CDR3 is 17 residues. The CDR3 DNA reads TGTGCCAGCAGCTTATTAAGGGGAGCCCCCGGCCACACTGAAGCTTTCTTT. Residues: CASSLLRGAPGHTEAFF.

The gene calls are TRBV5-1 and TRBJ1-1; D is perhaps TRBD1 (6 bases). Between the trimmed V and J ends, which lost 5 bases and 5 bases, there was a span of 19 bases. Germline V gives CDR1 SGHRS, CDR2 YFSETQ. This CDR3 has 15 residues. Written as DNA, the CDR3 is TGCGCCAGCAGTTCGAGCGGTCAGGGGCATACTGAAGCTTTCTTT. This gives the protein CASSSSGQGHTEAFF.

This clone showed up just once. The chain has TRBV29-1 and TRBJ2-3; maybe TRBD1 (5 bases). The CDR3 is made up of 14 amino acids. CDR1 and CDR2 (germline): SQVTM, ANQGSEA. The V and J ends lost 3 bases and 2 bases respectively, with 12 bases between them. The CDR3 DNA reads as TGCAGCGTTGAGACAGCCGGGTTCACAGATACGCAGTATTTT. Translated: CSVETAGFTDTQYF.

The V and J genes are TRBV11-2 and TRBJ2-2; 9 nucleotides align to TRBD2. The trim removed 0 bases at V and 2 bases at J, leaving 7 bases unmatched. Germline V gives CDR1 SGHAT, CDR2 FQNNGV. The CDR3 has 18 amino acids. The CDR3: CASSLDWASGINTGELFF. As DNA, the CDR3 is TGTGCCAGCAGCTTAGATTGGGCTAGCGGGATAAACACCGGGGAGCTGTTTTTT.

J is TRBJ2-1 and V is TRBV10-3, with D perhaps given as TRBD1 or TRBD2 (5 bases each). The CDR3 sequence is 13 residues long. V lost 3 bases to trimming and J lost 8 bases, with 11 bases between them. CDR1 and CDR2 (germline): ENHRY, SYGVKD. The CDR3 DNA follows: TGTGCCATCAGTGACGGGACGATCTATGAGCAGTTCTTC. It yields the protein CAISDGTIYEQFF.

The chain joins TRBV4-2 to TRBJ2-1; 11 bases fit TRBD2. The CDR3 has 15 amino acids. V shed 5 bases and J 7 bases; nucleotides not matched to a gene: 7. The germline gives CDR1 LGHNA, CDR2 YNFKEQ. The CDR3 region is CASSETLAGGNEQFF. The CDR3 DNA is TGTGCCAGCAGCGAGACCCTAGCGGGGGGTAATGAGCAGTTCTTC.

The V and J genes are TRBV5-1 and TRBJ2-5; D possibly corresponds to TRBD2 (5 bases). The CDR3 length is 13 residues. Deletions cut 4 bases from V and 5 bases from J, with 12 bases between. Per the germline V gene, CDR1 is SGHRS and CDR2 is YFSETQ. The CDR3 sequence: CASSLERGETQYF. The CDR3 DNA sequence: TGCGCCAGCAGCCTGGAAAGAGGGGAGACCCAGTACTTC.

The genes are TRBV10-3 and TRBJ2-7; possible D gene TRBD2, 6 bases. The CDR3 extends over 16 amino acids. CDR1 and CDR2 (germline): ENHRY, SYGVKD. Trimming took off 2 bases at V and 3 bases at J, with 17 bases between the two ends. CDR3: CAISEGLGLSYYEQYV. The CDR3 nucleotides read TGTGCCATCAGTGAGGGTCTGGGACTGAGTTACTACGAGCAGTACGTC.

V and J are TRBV19 and TRBJ1-5; the D gene is possibly TRBD1 (5 bases). This CDR3 contains 16 residues. The germline gives CDR1 LNHDA, CDR2 SQIVND (reference sequence). Trimming stripped 3 bases from V and 2 bases from J, with 14 bases between. The CDR3 here is CASSMGRGGGNQPQHF. CDR3 DNA: TGTGCCAGTAGTATGGGACGGGGTGGGGGCAATCAGCCCCAGCATTTT.

The J gene is TRBJ2-1, the V gene TRBV7-3; TRBD2 aligns across 10 bases. J lost 5 bases, V lost 1 base, and 2 bases had no gene match. Germline V gene sequence: CDR1 SGHTA, CDR2 FQGTGA. The CDR3 spans 15 residues. The CDR3 loop is CASSLRLAGNNEQFF. As DNA, the CDR3 is TGTGCCAGCAGCTTAAGACTAGCGGGTAACAATGAGCAGTTCTTC. Using reference TRBV7-3 and TRBJ2-1 for the parts outside the CDR3, the full variable domain is GAGVSQTPSNKVTEKGKYVELRCDPISGHTALYWYRQSLGQGPEFLIYFQGTGAADDSGLPNDRFFAVRPEGSVSTLKIQRTERGDSAVYLCASSLRLAGNNEQFFGPGTRLTVL.

The chain recombines TRBV29-1 with TRBJ2-5; D is possibly TRBD2 (5 bases). Trimming pared 1 base from V and 0 bases from J, leaving 18 bases between. CDR1 is SQVTM and CDR2 is ANQGSEA in the germline V gene. The CDR3 runs to 17 residues. CDR3 sequence: CSVEGGSDRRYQETQYF. The CDR3 nucleotides are TGCAGCGTTGAAGGGGGTAGCGACCGACGGTACCAAGAGACCCAGTACTTC.

This clone was found a few times. This chain joins TRBV10-1 and TRBJ2-1, with TRBD2 matching over 12 bases. Germline V lookup: CDR1 WNHNN, CDR2 SYGVQD (reference sequence). The V gene end was trimmed by 4 bases and the J gene end by 4 bases; junction bases not matched to a gene: 2. This CDR3 has 15 residues. This CDR3 is CASSATSGGYNEQFF. The DNA of the CDR3 is TGCGCCAGCAGTGCGACTAGCGGGGGATACAATGAGCAGTTCTTC.

This rearrangement joins TRBV15 to TRBJ1-2; 9 bases match TRBD1. J was trimmed by 4 bases and V by 5 bases; bases with no gene match: 11. Per the germline V gene, CDR1 is LNHNV and CDR2 is YYDKDF (reference sequence). CDR3 size: 16 residues. The CDR3 DNA sequence: TGTGCCACCAGCGGATGGGACAGGGAAAGGGCCTATGGCTACACCTTC. Its protein product is CATSGWDRERAYGYTF.

The V and J genes are TRBV6-6 and TRBJ1-1; D remains unclear. Germline assignment: CDR1 MNHNY and CDR2 SVGAGI (reference sequence). The CDR3 loop spans 15 amino acids. V was trimmed by 8 bases and J by 4 bases, leaving 20 bases between them. This CDR3 is CASVDMEEGGTEAFF. The CDR3 region has the DNA TGTGCCAGCGTCGACATGGAGGAGGGAGGCACTGAAGCTTTCTTT.

This chain joins TRBV27 and TRBJ1-2; the match to TRBD1 covers 8 bases. The CDR3 consists of 14 residues. Germline V gene lookup returns CDR1 MNHEY and CDR2 SMNVEV (reference sequence). V lost 8 bases and J lost 2; bases outside the gene matches: 7. The CDR3 reads CASGSRQGNYGYTF. CDR3 coding DNA: TGTGCCAGCGGCTCCCGACAGGGGAACTATGGCTACACCTTC.

The rearrangement links TRBV12-5 to TRBJ2-1, with D possibly being TRBD2 (5 bases). Germline-derived CDR1 and CDR2 are LGHNT and FRNRAP. The CDR3 has 16 residues. V lost 5 bases, J lost 3 bases, and 17 bases lay in between. In DNA form, the CDR3 reads TGTGCTAGTGGTGACACTGCAGCGGAGATCTACAATGAGCAGTTCTTC. Its protein product is CASGDTAAEIYNEQFF. Full variable domain (rest looked up from reference TRBV12-5 and TRBJ2-1): DARVTQTPRHKVTEMGQEVTMRCQPILGHNTVFWYRQTMMQGLELLAYFRNRAPLDDSGMPKDRFSAEMPDATLATLKIQPSEPRDSAVYFCASGDTAAEIYNEQFFGPGTRLTVL.

The genes are TRBV6-1 and TRBJ1-5; D call uncertain. The V gene's germline CDR1 is MNHNS and CDR2 SASEGT. The CDR3 covers 16 residues. V was clipped by 2 bases and J by 1 base, with 12 bases between them. The CDR3 loop reads CASSELRGWSNQPQHF. The CDR3 DNA follows: TGTGCCAGCAGTGAACTTCGCGGGTGGAGCAATCAGCCCCAGCATTTT.